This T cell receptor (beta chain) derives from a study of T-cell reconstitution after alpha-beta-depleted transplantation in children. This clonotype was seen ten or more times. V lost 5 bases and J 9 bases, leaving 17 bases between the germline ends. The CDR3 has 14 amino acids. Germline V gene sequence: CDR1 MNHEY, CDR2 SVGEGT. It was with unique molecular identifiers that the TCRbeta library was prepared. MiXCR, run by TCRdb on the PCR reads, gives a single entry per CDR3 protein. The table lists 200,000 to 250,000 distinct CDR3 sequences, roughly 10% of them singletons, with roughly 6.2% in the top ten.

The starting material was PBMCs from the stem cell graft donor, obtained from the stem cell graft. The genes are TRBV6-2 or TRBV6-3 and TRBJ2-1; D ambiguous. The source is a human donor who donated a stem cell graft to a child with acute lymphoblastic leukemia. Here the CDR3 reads CASSLLATGSEQFF. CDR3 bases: TGTGCCAGCAGTCTTCTGGCAACTGGAAGTGAGCAGTTCTTC.